This T cell receptor (beta chain) was documented in a study of blood T cell repertoires in COVID-19. Produced via immunoSEQ multiplex PCR; TCRdb's table is partial and in-frame only. This table has about 100,000 clones, around 84% appearing once. Germline V lookup: CDR1 GTSNPN, CDR2 SVGIG (reference sequence). Trimming stripped 2 bases from V and 8 bases from J, with 12 bases between. The length of the CDR3 is 12 residues. The chain combines TRBV30 with TRBJ1-2; D is undetermined. The TCR sequence derives from a human donor in a cohort sampled during active COVID-19. The sequenced material came from peripheral blood. CDR3 amino acids: CAWSPTGVGYTF. The CDR3 nucleotides are TGTGCCTGGAGTCCCACTGGTGTAGGCTACACCTTC.